One and the same sample provided the 17 T cell receptor beta chains below, sequenced in a study of CXCR3-negative and CXCR3-positive naive CD8 T cells. These receptors' targets are unknown. UMI-labeled TRB cDNA libraries were prepared by 5' RACE. TCRdb re-called the 5' RACE reads and gives one entry per CDR3 protein, without DNA. Its listing shows approximately 140,000 distinct CDR3 sequences. Study findings and constraints: A higher hydrophobicity marked the TRB CDR3s of CXCR3-positive naive cells versus CXCR3-negative naive cells.

The sequenced sample was naive CXCR3+ CD8+ T cells from blood. Subset of the sample: CD45RO-CCR7+CD27+CD95- naive CD8+ T cells expressing CXCR3 (TNR3+). These receptors all stem from a human donor in good health. Some clones in this sample may be carry-over from other donors' samples.

The genes are TRBV23-1 and TRBJ2-1; the TCRdb D gene call, TRBD1, has no DNA to confirm it. Being an ORF, TRBV23-1 has a function that is uncertain. The CDR3 consists of 16 residues. The CDR3: CASSLRGPAAVNEQFF.

V usage is TRBV20-1 and J usage is TRBJ2-7; the TRBD1 assignment by TCRdb is unverifiable without DNA. The CDR3 is 13 residues long. Germline V lookup: CDR1 DFQATT, CDR2 SNEGSKA (reference sequence). CDR3 in amino acids: CSGRRGSSYEQYF.

The chain recombines TRBV7-9 with TRBJ2-7. Germline V gene sequence: CDR1 SEHNR, CDR2 FQNEAQ (reference sequence). The CDR3 is 14 amino acids. This CDR3 reads CASSLVQLSYEQYF.

V is TRBV20-1 and J is TRBJ1-2; TCRdb calls TRBD1, which cannot be checked without DNA. The germline V gene has CDR1 DFQATT and CDR2 SNEGSKA (reference sequence). This CDR3 region has 13 residues. Here the CDR3 reads CSAREETGGGYTF.

The chain couples TRBV5-6 to TRBJ2-7; TCRdb's D call, TRBD1, is unchecked because there is no DNA. This CDR3 spans 16 amino acids. Germline V gene sequence: CDR1 SGHDT, CDR2 YYEEEE. The CDR3 is CASSLAPGGSGYEQYF.

The J gene is TRBJ2-5, the V gene TRBV4-2; with no DNA, the TCRdb D assignment of TRBD2 cannot be verified. The germline V gene encodes CDR1 LGHNA and CDR2 YNFKEQ. This CDR3 is built from 17 residues. CDR3 loop: CASSQEPPSGGQETQYF.

The chain recombines TRBV7-6 with TRBJ2-3; TCRdb outputs TRBD1, but without DNA this stays unchecked. This CDR3 contains 19 residues. CDR1 and CDR2 from the germline V gene are SGHVS and FNYEAQ. The CDR3 loop is CASTRHGSNTITSTDTQYF.

The chain combines TRBV29-1 with TRBJ1-2; the TCRdb call, TRBD1, lacks DNA for checking. Germline assignment: CDR1 SQVTM and CDR2 ANQGSEA. The CDR3 is 11 amino acids. Here the CDR3 reads CSVDWGDGYTF. The variable domain in full, completed from reference TRBV29-1 and TRBJ1-2, reads SAVISQKPSRDICQRGTSLTIQCQVDSQVTMMFWYRQQPGQSLTLIATANQGSEATYESGFVIDKFPISRPNLTFSTLTVSNMSPEDSSIYLCSVDWGDGYTFGSGTRLTVV.

The chain links TRBV14 to TRBJ2-3; lacking DNA, the TRBD2 call made by TCRdb goes unchecked. The V gene's germline CDR1 is SGHDN and CDR2 FVKESK. The CDR3 spans 14 residues. The CDR3 loop is CASSVAGGGDTQYF.

The rearrangement links TRBV9 to TRBJ2-5; lacking DNA, the TRBD2 call made by TCRdb goes unchecked. The CDR3 runs to 15 residues. Germline CDR1 is SGDLS and CDR2 is YYNGEE. CDR3 amino acids: CASSHETSEQETQYF.

The chain combines TRBV19 with TRBJ2-7; the TCRdb call, TRBD1, lacks DNA for checking. Germline V gives CDR1 LNHDA, CDR2 SQIVND (reference sequence). This CDR3 spans 16 amino acids. The CDR3 is CASSRGPGQGVYEQYF.

The chain recombines TRBV5-1 with TRBJ2-7; absent DNA, TCRdb's TRBD2 call cannot be checked. There are 15 residues in the CDR3. CDR1 and CDR2 (germline): SGHRS, YFSETQ. CDR3 residues: CASSLELAGGYEQYF.

The chain couples TRBV15 to TRBJ2-3. CDR1 and CDR2 (germline): LNHNV, YYDKDF (reference sequence). The CDR3 spans 14 residues. The chain's CDR3 is CATSRADRTDTQYF.

V is TRBV6-4 and J is TRBJ1-1. The CDR3 length is 12 residues. Germline CDR1 and CDR2: MRHNA and SNTAGT. CDR3 loop: CAKKGLKTEAFF.

The chain is built from TRBV7-9 and TRBJ1-1; TCRdb's D call, TRBD1, is unchecked because there is no DNA. The CDR3 contains 15 residues. Germline V gives CDR1 SEHNR, CDR2 FQNEAQ (reference sequence). This CDR3 is CASSLGQGLNTEAFF. Filled out from reference TRBV7-9 and TRBJ1-1, the complete variable domain reads DTGVSQNPRHKITKRGQNVTFRCDPISEHNRLYWYRQTLGQGPEFLTYFQNEAQLEKSRLLSDRFSAERPKGSFSTLEIQRTEQGDSAMYLCASSLGQGLNTEAFFGQGTRLTVV.

This sequence joins TRBV6-1 and TRBJ2-3; TCRdb's assignment of TRBD2 cannot be checked, as there is no DNA. In germline, CDR1 is MNHNS, CDR2 SASEGT. This CDR3 has 17 amino acids. The CDR3 protein is CASSELGLAGGADTQYF.

V is TRBV7-9 and J is TRBJ2-5; TCRdb returns TRBD1, unconfirmable since there is no DNA. The CDR3 has 15 residues. Germline V gene data show CDR1 as SEHNR and CDR2 as FQNEAQ (reference sequence). The CDR3 spells CASSPGQGSVETQYF. The complete variable domain, with remaining parts taken from reference TRBV7-9 and TRBJ2-5, reads DTGVSQNPRHKITKRGQNVTFRCDPISEHNRLYWYRQTLGQGPEFLTYFQNEAQLEKSRLLSDRFSAERPKGSFSTLEIQRTEQGDSAMYLCASSPGQGSVETQYFGPGTRLLVL.